One and the same sample provided the 21 T cell receptor beta chains below, sequenced in a study of vaccination and CD4 T cells after COVID-19. A single record per CDR3 protein comes from TCRdb applying MiXCR to the PCR reads. The sample holds about 15,000 distinct CDR3 sequences, around 69% seen once. The sample in question was CD4+ T cells from blood, obtained after SARS-CoV-2 vaccination. The receptors shown here come from a human donor who had recovered from COVID-19.

This clonotype was counted between two and nine times. The V and J genes are TRBV27 and TRBJ2-3, with 11 nucleotides matching TRBD2. Germline CDR1 reads MNHEY; CDR2 reads SMNVEV (reference sequence). Trimming cost V 3 bases and J 1 base; bases outside gene matches: 6. This CDR3 has 17 residues. The CDR3 DNA reads as TGTGCCAGCAGTTTCTCTAGCGGGAGGTGGGGCACAGATACGCAGTATTTT. Residues: CASSFSSGRWGTDTQYF.

The J gene is TRBJ1-1, the V gene TRBV30; D perhaps matches TRBD1 (5 bases). Germline V gene lookup returns CDR1 GTSNPN and CDR2 SVGIG (reference sequence). V was shortened by 3 bases and J by 11 bases, with 13 bases between the two germline ends. The CDR3 totals 11 residues. CDR3 sequence: CAWSRTRGAFF. The DNA of the CDR3 is TGTGCCTGGAGCAGAACTCGGGGGGCTTTCTTT.

Only a few counts were recorded for this clonotype. The rearrangement links TRBV7-4 to TRBJ2-1, with a possible D match to TRBD1 (6 bases). The germline gives CDR1 SGHVT, CDR2 SQSDAQ. Trimming shortened V by 1 base and J by 9 bases, and 19 bases separated the two germline ends. This CDR3 contains 16 residues. The CDR3 loop reads CASSLGDGQSWVEQFF. CDR3 in DNA: TGTGCCAGCAGCTTAGGGGACGGACAGTCATGGGTTGAGCAGTTCTTC.

The chain carries TRBV5-4 and TRBJ2-4, with 11 positions matching TRBD2. Germline V gives CDR1 SGHNT, CDR2 YYREEE (reference sequence). The CDR3 is 16 amino acids. V dropped 2 bases and J dropped 5; count of bases not matched to a gene: 6. DNA of the CDR3: TGTGCCAGCAGCTTTCACACTAGCGGGAGAGAAAACATTCAGTACTTC. Protein product: CASSFHTSGRENIQYF. Full variable domain (remainder filled in from reference TRBV5-4 and TRBJ2-4): ETGVTQSPTHLIKTRGQQVTLRCSSQSGHNTVSWYQQALGQGPQFIFQYYREEENGRGNFPPRFSGLQFPNYSSELNVNALELDDSALYLCASSFHTSGRENIQYFGAGTRLSVL.

The chain joins TRBV6-2 or TRBV6-3 to TRBJ2-5; perhaps TRBD1 as D (5 bases). V was clipped by 7 bases and J by 4 bases, with 16 bases between them. From germline, CDR1 is MNHEY and CDR2 SVGEGT. This CDR3 comprises 14 residues. In DNA form, the CDR3 reads TGTGCCAGCATTCGGCAGGGCCGTGGAGAGACCCAGTACTTC. Translating it yields CASIRQGRGETQYF.

This chain uses TRBV6-1 with TRBJ1-1, with D hard to call. Germline-derived CDR1 and CDR2 are MNHNS and SASEGT. V lost 8 bases to trimming and J lost 1 base, with 5 bases between them. The CDR3 covers 11 residues. The DNA of the CDR3 is TGTGCCAGCTTGGGGAACACTGAAGCTTTCTTT. As protein: CASLGNTEAFF.

The chain links TRBV20-1 to TRBJ2-1, with a tentative D call TRBD2 (5 bases). The germline V gene has CDR1 DFQATT and CDR2 SNEGSKA (reference sequence). V shed 6 bases and J shed 5 bases, with 11 bases lying between them. The CDR3 loop spans 12 amino acids. The CDR3 DNA reads as TGCAGTGCCGTAGGACTGAACAATGAGCAGTTCTTC. It is translated as CSAVGLNNEQFF.

This clonotype was seen a handful of times. The chain recombines TRBV6-5 with TRBJ1-6; D may be TRBD1 (6 bases). V was pared by 0 bases and J by 6 bases, with 9 bases between. Germline-derived CDR1 and CDR2 are MNHEY and SVGAGI. The CDR3 loop spans 15 amino acids. The DNA of the CDR3 is TGTGCCAGCAGTTACTCGTGGACAGCTAATTCACCCCTCCACTTT. This gives the protein CASSYSWTANSPLHF.

The chain links TRBV20-1 to TRBJ2-2, with 9 bases that match TRBD2. The CDR3 is 14 residues long. Trimming removed 3 bases from V and 10 bases from J; junction bases left unmatched: 9. Germline V gives CDR1 DFQATT, CDR2 SNEGSKA (reference sequence). The CDR3 protein is CSASDRGRAEELFF. For the CDR3, the DNA is TGCAGTGCTAGTGATCGCGGGAGGGCCGAGGAGCTGTTTTTT.

The CDR3 DNA follows: TGTGCCAGCACCCAGGAGCTCACTAACTATGGCTACACCTTC. Amino acid sequence: CASTQELTNYGYTF. The V call is TRBV7-9, the J call TRBJ1-2; unclear D gene. Trimming cost V 7 bases and J 0 bases, with 12 bases left between them. CDR3 length: 14 amino acids. CDR1 and CDR2 (germline): SEHNR, FQNEAQ (reference sequence).

The J gene is TRBJ2-3, the V gene TRBV7-2, with a tentative D call TRBD2 (6 bases). The CDR3 runs to 15 residues. In germline, CDR1 is SGHTA, CDR2 FQGNSA. V was clipped by 6 bases and J by 2 bases, with 15 bases between them. The CDR3 loop reads CASRYTSSPTDTQYF. For the CDR3, the DNA is TGTGCCAGCAGGTACACTAGCTCTCCCACAGATACGCAGTATTTT.

The chain recombines TRBV27 with TRBJ2-1, with 13 bases identical to TRBD2. The V gene's germline CDR1 is MNHEY and CDR2 SMNVEV (reference sequence). This CDR3 region has 14 residues. V lost 6 bases and J lost 6; bases outside the gene matches: 2. The DNA for the CDR3 is TGTGCCAGCAGCCGGACTAGCGGGGGCAATGAGCAGTTCTTC. Residues: CASSRTSGGNEQFF.

This clonotype was seen a handful of times. The rearrangement uses TRBV20-1 and TRBJ1-2; TRBD1 agrees at 8 bases. J gave up 8 bases and V 3 bases, and 14 bases lay outside the gene matches. The CDR3 loop spans 15 amino acids. Germline V gene lookup returns CDR1 DFQATT and CDR2 SNEGSKA (reference sequence). This chain's CDR3 is CSASQELQGAGGYTF. The CDR3 DNA is TGCAGTGCTAGCCAGGAGCTTCAGGGGGCGGGGGGCTACACCTTC.

The chain couples TRBV2 to TRBJ2-5; D perhaps matches TRBD2 (5 bases). CDR1 is SNHLY, CDR2 FYNNEI, per germline. The CDR3 extends over 14 amino acids. With 6 bases removed from V and 5 bases from J, the gap between germline ends came to 16 bases. The DNA of the CDR3 is TGTGCCAGCAGCGGACCTACTAGAGACGAGACCCAGTACTTC. Its protein product is CASSGPTRDETQYF.

V usage is TRBV10-2 and J usage is TRBJ1-2; no definite D call. V lost 3 bases, J lost 2 bases, and 16 bases lay in between. Germline loops: CDR1 WSHSY, CDR2 SAAADI. The CDR3 extends over 16 amino acids. This CDR3 is CASSDQRRRENYGYTF. The DNA for the CDR3 is TGCGCCAGCAGTGACCAAAGACGACGGGAGAACTATGGCTACACCTTC.

The genes are TRBV6-5 and TRBJ1-5; D unclear. The germline V gene has CDR1 MNHEY and CDR2 SVGAGI. Deletions cut 0 bases from V and 4 bases from J, with 10 bases between. This CDR3 is built from 15 residues. Here the CDR3 reads CASSYSLQSNQPQHF. The CDR3 DNA reads TGTGCCAGCAGTTACTCGTTACAGTCTAATCAGCCCCAGCATTTT.

This clonotype appeared once. The V and J genes are TRBV14 and TRBJ2-7, with D perhaps matching TRBD2 (5 bases). Germline loops: CDR1 SGHDN, CDR2 FVKESK. The V gene lost 4 bases and the J gene lost 5 bases, with 18 bases spanning the gap. CDR3 length: 15 residues. In nucleotides, the CDR3 is TGTGCCAGCAGCCCTCTTGGACTTCTCGTCCACGAGCAGTACTTC. Its protein is CASSPLGLLVHEQYF.

V is TRBV15 and J is TRBJ2-5; 10 bases agree with TRBD1. Trimming took 4 bases from V and 2 from J; bases not matched to a gene: 7. The CDR3 contains 16 residues. CDR1 LNHNV and CDR2 YYDKDF come from the germline V gene (reference sequence). CDR3: CATSMGWGQGQETQYF. For the CDR3, the DNA is TGTGCCACCAGCATGGGCTGGGGACAGGGGCAAGAGACCCAGTACTTC.

This clonotype was counted only a few times. The J gene is TRBJ2-5, the V gene TRBV10-3; 9 bases map to TRBD2. The germline V gene encodes CDR1 ENHRY and CDR2 SYGVKD. The CDR3 totals 12 residues. The V segment lost 10 bases and the J segment 0 bases; nucleotides outside the gene matches: 0. The CDR3: CATSGDQETQYF. The CDR3, as DNA: TGTGCCACTAGCGGGGACCAAGAGACCCAGTACTTC.

This clonotype was counted between two and nine times. V is TRBV11-2 and J is TRBJ2-5; D unclear. The V gene lost 4 bases and the J gene lost 5 bases, with 17 bases spanning the gap. This CDR3 is built from 15 residues. Looked up from germline, CDR1 is SGHAT and CDR2 is FQNNGV. In DNA, the CDR3 is TGTGCCAGCAGCTCGCTTCACGGGCGGTACGAGACCCAGTACTTC. Amino acid sequence: CASSSLHGRYETQYF.

This clonotype was seen more than once but under ten times. V is TRBV19 and J is TRBJ1-3; possibly TRBD1 for D (5 bases). Trimming pared 5 bases from V and 1 base from J, leaving 15 bases between. CDR1 and CDR2 (germline): LNHDA, SQIVND (reference sequence). CDR3 length: 16 amino acids. CDR3 nucleotide sequence: TGTGCCAGTAGTCCACTCCCTCGACAGTCTGGAAACACCATATATTTT. Its translation is CASSPLPRQSGNTIYF. Drawing the rest from reference TRBV19 and TRBJ1-3, the complete variable domain is DGGITQSPKYLFRKEGQNVTLSCEQNLNHDAMYWYRQDPGQGLRLIYYSQIVNDFQKGDIAEGYSVSREKKESFPLTVTSAQKNPTAFYLCASSPLPRQSGNTIYFGEGSWLTVV.